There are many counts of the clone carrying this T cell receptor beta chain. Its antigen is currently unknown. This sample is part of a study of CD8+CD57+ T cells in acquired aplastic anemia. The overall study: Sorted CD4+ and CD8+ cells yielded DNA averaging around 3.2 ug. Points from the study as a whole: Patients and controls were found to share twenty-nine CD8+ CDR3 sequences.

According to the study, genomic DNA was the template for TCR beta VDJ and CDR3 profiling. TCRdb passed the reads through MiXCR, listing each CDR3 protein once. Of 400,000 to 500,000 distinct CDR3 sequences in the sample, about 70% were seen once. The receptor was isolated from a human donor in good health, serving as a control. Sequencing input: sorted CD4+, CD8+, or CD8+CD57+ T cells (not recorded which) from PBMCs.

The CDR3 loop is CASSQVLDRGGEKLFF. The CDR3 DNA reads as TGTGCCAGCAGCCAAGTTTTAGACAGGGGAGGTGAAAAACTGTTTTTT. The V gene is TRBV4-2, the J gene TRBJ1-4; 8 bases agree with TRBD1. Trimming at V came to 1 base and at J to 7 bases, leaving 8 bases not matched to a gene. The CDR3 is made up of 16 amino acids. Per germline, CDR1 LGHNA and CDR2 YNFKEQ.